The rows below give T cell receptor beta chains drawn from one sample of a study of T cell responses to AZD1222 COVID-19 vaccine. Assay used: immunoSEQ multiplex PCR; TCRdb lists only in-frame clones, some missing. The table has some 90,000 clones, 90% to 95% seen once. Sequenced material: peripheral blood, taken on day 0 of MenACWY control vaccination. These receptors were taken from an adult in good health. Both conserved end residues are part of each CDR3. The D gene is left open where the match is weak. Rows may omit the clone size; those that give it use once, few, many or a size class.

d_call	j_call	v_call	clone_size	cdr3_nt	cdr3_aa
NA	TRBJ1-2	TRBV6-5	NA	TGTGCCAGCAGTTACTTTGCGATCGACGAGGAGGGCTACACCTTC	CASSYFAIDEEGYTF
NA	TRBJ1-3	TRBV7-2	few	TGTGCCAGCAGCTTTACCGACGTAACCTCTGGAAACACCATATATTTT	CASSFTDVTSGNTIYF
TRBD1	TRBJ1-1	TRBV6-5	NA	TGTGCCAGCAGTCCCCGGACAGGCTCCACTGAAGCTTTCTTT	CASSPRTGSTEAFF
TRBD1	TRBJ1-2	TRBV5-4	once	TGTGCCAGCAGCTTGGGGGGCGGACAGGGCTGGTTTGGCTACACCTTC	CASSLGGGQGWFGYTF
NA	TRBJ1-5	TRBV6-8	NA	TGTGCCAGCAGTTACCAGTTCTTAGTCAATCAGCCCCAGCATTTT	CASSYQFLVNQPQHF
NA	TRBJ1-1	TRBV5-5	NA	TGTGCCAGCAGCCCCACCGGGACCGCGAACACTGAAGCTTTCTTT	CASSPTGTANTEAFF
NA	TRBJ2-1	TRBV11-2	few	TGTGCCAGCAGCTTAGAACGAAGGTCCTTGGTGCAGTTCTTC	CASSLERRSLVQFF
TRBD2	TRBJ2-5	TRBV7-9	NA	TGTGCCAGCAGCCCGGGGGAGGGGAGGTTATCGTCGTACTTC	CASSPGEGRLSSYF
NA	TRBJ1-1	TRBV3-1/TRBV3-2	NA	TGTGCCAGCAGCCCCGGCACTGAAGCTTTCTTT	CASSPGTEAFF
TRBD1	TRBJ2-7	TRBV4-1	NA	TGCGCCAGCAGCCAAGATCCACCGGGGACAGGGGGTACCTACGAGCAGTACTTC	CASSQDPPGTGGTYEQYF